The 23 T cell receptor beta chains listed next were all sequenced from one sample in a study of OX40 agonist ivuxolimab in advanced cancers. Clones were read by immunoSEQ multiplex PCR, and TCRdb kept only the in-frame ones, dropping some. The sample includes tens of thousands of clones, 94% of them seen just once. Sequenced material: CD4+ or CD8+ T cells sorted from blood, taken in a trial of the OX40 agonist ivuxolimab. The origin of the receptors is an adult with an advanced solid tumor such as melanoma, head and neck, liver or kidney cancer.

This chain links TRBV21-1 with TRBJ2-1; the table's D call, TRBD2, was not checked against the DNA. TRBV21-1 is marked as a pseudogene. The CDR3 is 16 amino acids. The CDR3 loop reads CASSKPGLARISEQFF. CDR3 sequence (DNA): TGTGCCAGCAGCAAACCAGGACTAGCGCGAATTAGTGAGCAGTTCTTC.

This clone was seen once. V gene TRBV4-2 combines with J gene TRBJ1-5; the D is unclear. The CDR3 has 16 residues. Germline loops: CDR1 LGHNA, CDR2 YNFKEQ. Trimming took 0 bases from V and 1 from J, leaving 10 bases between them. CDR3 loop: CASSQEPRRSNQPQHF. In DNA, the CDR3 is TGTGCCAGCAGCCAAGAACCCCGGAGGAGCAATCAGCCCCAGCATTTT.

The chain is built from TRBV27 and TRBJ1-1, with unresolved D. Trimming took 5 bases from V and 4 from J, leaving 20 bases between them. Germline values: CDR1 MNHEY, CDR2 SMNVEV (reference sequence). This CDR3 is 16 amino acids long. The CDR3 region is CASSRTGRSSFTEAFF. DNA of the CDR3: TGTGCCAGCAGTCGCACCGGCCGATCGTCGTTCACTGAAGCTTTCTTT.

This clone was detected only a few times. The V gene is TRBV30, the J gene TRBJ1-1; D gene unclear. The CDR3 covers 11 residues. Germline loops: CDR1 GTSNPN, CDR2 SVGIG (reference sequence). The ends were cut back, 2 bases at V and 6 bases at J, with 7 bases in the middle. This chain's CDR3 is CAWSLVPEAFF. As DNA, the CDR3 is TGTGCCTGGAGTTTGGTTCCTGAAGCTTTCTTT. Based on the CDR3 plus reference TRBV30 and TRBJ1-1, the full variable domain is SQTIHQWPATLVQPVGSPLSLECTVEGTSNPNLYWYRQAAGRGLQLLFYSVGIGQISSEVPQNLSASRPQDRQFILSSKKLLLSDSGFYLCAWSLVPEAFFGQGTRLTVV.

V is TRBV5-4 and J is TRBJ2-1, with 12 bases lining up with TRBD2. The CDR3 has 15 residues. The germline CDR1 and CDR2 sequences are SGHNT and YYREEE (reference sequence). The ends lost 5 bases at V and 4 bases at J; junction bases unmatched: 4. CDR3 region: CASRPTSGSYNEQFF. The CDR3 nucleotides read TGTGCCAGCAGACCGACTAGCGGGAGTTACAATGAGCAGTTCTTC.

This chain links TRBV4-1 with TRBJ2-1; 7 nucleotides align to TRBD2. This CDR3 region has 15 residues. Germline CDR1 is MGHRA and CDR2 is YSYEKL. J was trimmed by 5 bases and V by 4 bases; bases with no gene match: 8. The CDR3 sequence is CASSPPLAYNNEQFF. DNA for the CDR3: TGCGCCAGCAGCCCCCCACTAGCGTATAACAATGAGCAGTTCTTC.

The chain carries TRBV2 and TRBJ2-1; D perhaps matches TRBD1 (6 bases). CDR1 and CDR2 from the germline V gene are SNHLY and FYNNEI. This CDR3 has 12 residues. The germline V and J ends were trimmed by 6 bases and 9 bases, with 12 bases remaining between them. The CDR3 loop is CASSDLDSEQFF. CDR3 DNA: TGTGCCAGCAGCGATTTGGACAGTGAGCAGTTCTTC.

This chain connects TRBV18 to TRBJ2-2, with 12 nucleotides matching TRBD1. This CDR3 spans 16 amino acids. Germline V CDR1 and CDR2: KGHSH, LQKENI. Germline trimming cut 3 bases from V and 7 bases from J; bases unmatched to any gene: 6. The CDR3 is CASSPRDRGPVGELFF. CDR3 bases: TGTGCCAGCTCACCCAGGGACAGGGGGCCGGTCGGGGAGCTGTTTTTT.

The CDR3 loop reads CASSLLRQSHGYTF. The DNA for the CDR3 is TGTGCCAGCAGTTTGCTCCGACAGTCCCATGGCTACACCTTC. This sequence joins TRBV6-5 and TRBJ1-2; a possible D gene is TRBD1 (5 bases). The V gene lost 4 bases and the J gene lost 6 bases, with 15 bases spanning the gap. Germline V gives CDR1 MNHEY, CDR2 SVGAGI. The CDR3 sequence is 14 residues long.

The rearrangement uses TRBV27 and TRBJ1-1; D not certain. There are 15 residues in the CDR3. Germline V lookup: CDR1 MNHEY, CDR2 SMNVEV (reference sequence). V was shortened by 2 bases and J by 5 bases, with 15 bases between the two germline ends. CDR3 amino acids: CASSLGLGSETEAFF. The CDR3 DNA is TGTGCCAGCAGTTTAGGGTTGGGGTCAGAAACTGAAGCTTTCTTT.

V is TRBV19 and J is TRBJ2-3; TRBD2 is a possible D gene (6 bases). Germline lookup yields CDR1 LNHDA and CDR2 SQIVND (reference sequence). Trimming removed 11 bases from V and 6 bases from J, with 18 bases in between. CDR3 length equals 13 residues. The CDR3 region is CASIGRGSDTQYF. The CDR3 nucleotides read TGTGCCTCAATCGGGAGAGGTTCCGATACGCAGTATTTT.

The chain links TRBV4-3 to TRBJ1-4; a possible D gene is TRBD1 (5 bases). Germline CDR1 and CDR2: LGHNA and YSLEER. V was trimmed by 0 bases and J by 4 bases, leaving 12 bases between them. The CDR3 runs to 16 residues. CDR3 nucleotide sequence: TGCGCCAGCAGCCAAGACAGGGCAGGGTTTAATGAAAAACTGTTTTTT. It is translated as CASSQDRAGFNEKLFF.

The CDR3 spells CASSSNPMNTEAFF. CDR3 coding DNA: TGTGCCAGCAGCTCTAACCCTATGAACACTGAAGCTTTCTTT. The genes are TRBV9 and TRBJ1-1, with unresolved D. The CDR3 sequence is 14 residues long. V gave up 4 bases and J gave up 0 bases, with 10 bases separating them. CDR1 and CDR2 (germline): SGDLS, YYNGEE.

The V and J genes are TRBV7-9 and TRBJ1-5; weak D call: TRBD1 (5 bases). V gave up 5 bases and J gave up 6 bases, with 14 bases separating them. Germline V CDR1 and CDR2: SEHNR, FQNEAQ (reference sequence). CDR3 length: 14 residues. CDR3 sequence: CASSPGGAGQPQHF. CDR3 nucleotide sequence: TGTGCCAGCAGCCCCGGAGGGGCTGGTCAGCCCCAGCATTTT.

This chain uses TRBV5-1 with TRBJ2-7; D is possibly TRBD1 (5 bases). The CDR3 has 17 residues. The germline V gene has CDR1 SGHRS and CDR2 YFSETQ. Trimming removed 1 base from V and 0 bases from J, with 17 bases in between. CDR3 coding DNA: TGCGCCAGCAGCTTGAGATCGGACATGGCATTCTCCTACGAGCAGTACTTC. Translation gives CASSLRSDMAFSYEQYF.

The chain recombines TRBV7-9 with TRBJ1-2; the D is unclear. Germline V CDR1 and CDR2: SEHNR, FQNEAQ (reference sequence). This CDR3 contains 14 residues. Between the trimmed V and J ends, which lost 1 base and 8 bases, there was a span of 14 bases. In nucleotides, the CDR3 is TGTGCCAGCAGCTTAGGATCTTCCCCGAGGGGCTACACCTTC. Its translation is CASSLGSSPRGYTF.

The gene calls are TRBV30 and TRBJ1-6; TRBD1 aligns across 7 bases. J gave up 8 bases and V 2 bases, and 6 bases lay outside the gene matches. Germline V lookup: CDR1 GTSNPN, CDR2 SVGIG (reference sequence). CDR3 length: 14 amino acids. CDR3 loop: CAWSPDRADSPLHF. Written as DNA, the CDR3 is TGTGCCTGGAGTCCCGACAGGGCGGATTCACCCCTCCACTTT.

Here the CDR3 reads CASSRTGIYEQYF. The CDR3 bases are TGTGCCAGCAGTCGGACAGGGATCTACGAGCAGTACTTC. This chain links TRBV27 with TRBJ2-7, with 8 bases fitting TRBD1. This CDR3 has 13 amino acids. Germline-derived CDR1 and CDR2 are MNHEY and SMNVEV (reference sequence). With V trimmed by 5 bases and J by 3 bases, 3 bases remained unmatched.

CDR3 in amino acids: CASSLVGRRGDEQFF. The CDR3 DNA reads TGTGCCAGCAGTTTAGTCGGGAGAAGGGGCGATGAGCAGTTCTTC. The V and J genes are TRBV28 and TRBJ2-1, with a possible D match to TRBD2 (6 bases). The CDR3 runs 15 residues. Per germline, CDR1 MDHEN and CDR2 SYDVKM. Between the trimmed V and J ends, which lost 2 bases and 8 bases, there was a span of 16 bases. Using reference TRBV28 and TRBJ2-1 for the parts outside the CDR3, the full variable domain is DVKVTQSSRYLVKRTGEKVFLECVQDMDHENMFWYRQDPGLGLRLIYFSYDVKMKEKGDIPEGYSVSREKKERFSLILESASTNQTSMYLCASSLVGRRGDEQFFGPGTRLTVL.

This chain connects TRBV15 to TRBJ2-5; 10 positions agree with TRBD1. Trimming cost V 4 bases and J 7 bases; bases outside gene matches: 12. The CDR3 totals 16 residues. Germline V CDR1 and CDR2: LNHNV, YYDKDF (reference sequence). DNA for the CDR3: TGTGCCACCAGCAAGGACAGGGGGTCGGTGGCAGGGACCCAGTACTTC. Encoded protein: CATSKDRGSVAGTQYF.

The chain couples TRBV7-9 to TRBJ2-2; TRBD2 aligns across 13 bases. CDR3 length: 17 residues. The germline CDR1 and CDR2 sequences are SEHNR and FQNEAQ (reference sequence). V lost 5 bases, J lost 5 bases, and 8 bases stayed unmatched. CDR3 region: CASSLRTSGRETGELFF. CDR3 DNA: TGTGCCAGCAGCCTCCGGACTAGCGGGAGAGAAACCGGGGAGCTGTTTTTT.

V and J are TRBV6-5 and TRBJ2-2, with D uncertain. The germline V and J ends were trimmed by 2 bases and 3 bases, with 1 base remaining between them. The CDR3 length is 12 residues. Germline loops: CDR1 MNHEY, CDR2 SVGAGI. The CDR3 region has the DNA TGTGCCAGCAGTTACGACACCGGGGAGCTGTTTTTT. Amino acids: CASSYDTGELFF.

CDR3: CASSEGLAGAETQYF. CDR3 nucleotide sequence: TGCGCCAGCAGTGAAGGACTAGCGGGAGCAGAGACCCAGTACTTC. The rearrangement uses TRBV10-2 and TRBJ2-5; the match to TRBD2 covers 13 bases. Germline assignment: CDR1 WSHSY and CDR2 SAAADI. Trimming took 3 bases from V and 4 from J; bases not matched to a gene: 2. The CDR3 runs 15 residues.